The TCR beta chain described here comes from a study of breast tumors, draining lymph nodes, adjacent tissues. Study observations and caveats: That most tumor T cells come from lymph nodes remained unproven.

A remark on this clonotype: Its specificity is not known. This may be a read error: a much more frequent sequence differs by one nucleotide.

The CDR3 covers 13 residues. Germline values: CDR1 SGHVS, CDR2 FNYEAQ. TCRdb called the multiplex PCR reads again in MiXCR, with one record for every CDR3 protein. The data contain under 150,000 distinct CDR3 sequences, about a fifth of them singletons. Breast cancer patients provided tissue from their axillary draining lymph nodes. The sequence derives from a female donor with breast cancer. Some clones in this sample may be carry-over from other donors' samples. Sequencing input: axillary lymph node tissue. The rearrangement links TRBV7-6 to TRBJ2-7, with a possible D match to TRBD1 (6 bases). The CDR3 is CAGSLQGNGEQYF. The CDR3 region has the DNA TGTGCCGGCAGCTTGCAGGGGAACGGGGAGCAGTACTTC. Using reference TRBV7-6 and TRBJ2-7 for the parts outside the CDR3, the full variable domain is GAGVSQSPRYKVTKRGQDVALRCDPISGHVSLYWYRQALGQGPEFLTYFNYEAQQDKSGLPNDRFSAERPEGSISTLTIQRTEQRDSAMYRCAGSLQGNGEQYFGPGTRLTVT.